These T cell receptor beta chains were read from a single sample in a study of blood T cell repertoires in COVID-19. The repertoire was sequenced with immunoSEQ multiplex PCR; TCRdb's copy has only in-frame clones and lacks some. Of 200,000 to 300,000 clones detected, roughly four fifths appear once; the ten largest clones hold 3.6%. Source material: PBMCs or T cells enriched from blood (not recorded which). The receptors derive from a middle-aged woman who had been exposed to COVID-19. Both conserved end residues are part of each CDR3. A D gene is named only where the DNA matches it firmly. Some rows have no size entry. The others give once, few or many, or a class for an expanded clone.

d_call | j_call | clone_size | v_call | cdr3_aa | cdr3_nt
- | TRBJ2-3 | - | TRBV9 | CASSPRGSRGTLSSTDTQYF | TGTGCCAGCAGCCCTCGGGGGAGTCGGGGTACATTATCTAGCACAGATACGCAGTATTTT
- | TRBJ1-1 | - | TRBV7-2 | CASSLLSEAFF | TGTGCCAGCAGCCTTCTATCTGAAGCTTTCTTT
TRBD1 | TRBJ1-4 | - | TRBV10-3 | CAISGSPEGGTKTNEKLFF | TGTGCCATCAGTGGTTCCCCCGAAGGGGGCACGAAAACTAATGAAAAACTGTTTTTT
- | TRBJ2-7 | - | TRBV6-1 | CASSEFPPVYEQYF | TGTGCCAGCAGTGAATTCCCGCCGGTCTACGAGCAGTACTTC
- | TRBJ1-3 | - | TRBV30 | CAWSTGSGGNTIYF | TGTGCCTGGAGTACAGGGTCTGGTGGAAACACCATATATTTT
TRBD2 | TRBJ2-5 | once | TRBV7-9 | CASSKDLAGAETQYF | TGTGCCAGCAGTAAGGACTTAGCGGGGGCAGAGACCCAGTACTTC
- | TRBJ1-3 | - | TRBV9 | CASSVVGEAGGNTIYF | TGTGCCAGCAGCGTAGTTGGGGAAGCAGGCGGGAACACCATATATTTT
TRBD1 | TRBJ1-3 | - | TRBV7-7 | CASSPGTVFSGNTIYF | TGTGCCAGCAGCCCGGGGACAGTTTTCTCTGGAAACACCATATATTTT
TRBD1 | TRBJ2-5 | - | TRBV5-1 | CASSLGQGEFQETQYF | TGCGCCAGCAGCTTGGGACAGGGGGAATTCCAAGAGACCCAGTACTTC
TRBD1 | TRBJ2-5 | - | TRBV28 | CASSSTPGTDIQETQYF | TGTGCCAGCAGTTCTACCCCCGGGACAGACATCCAAGAGACCCAGTACTTC
- | TRBJ2-5 | once | TRBV5-1 | CASSLNSFQETQYF | TGCGCCAGCAGCTTGAACAGTTTCCAAGAGACCCAGTACTTC
- | TRBJ2-2 | - | TRBV7-7 | CASSPDRTNTGELFF | TGTGCCAGCAGCCCCGACAGGACGAACACCGGGGAGCTGTTTTTT
- | TRBJ2-7 | - | TRBV15 | CATSSSRFGRASYEQYF | TGTGCCACCAGCAGCTCCCGTTTTGGCAGGGCCTCCTACGAGCAGTACTTC
- | TRBJ1-1 | - | TRBV28 | CASSSANGGGSTEAFF | TGTGCCAGCAGTTCCGCAAATGGGGGCGGTAGTACTGAAGCTTTCTTT
TRBD1 | TRBJ2-7 | - | TRBV7-8 | CASSLRQGVSYEQYF | TGTGCCAGCAGCTTAAGACAGGGGGTATCCTACGAGCAGTACTTC
- | TRBJ2-5 | - | TRBV12-3/TRBV12-4 | CASSRDLETQYF | TGTGCCAGCAGTCGGGACTTGGAGACCCAGTACTTC
TRBD1 | TRBJ1-1 | - | TRBV30 | CAWSPGQVTSDFF | TGTGCCTGGAGTCCGGGACAGGTGACATCGGATTTCTTT
- | TRBJ1-6 | - | TRBV5-1 | CASREGRDSPLHF | TGCGCCAGCAGGGAAGGGAGGGATTCACCCCTCCACTTT
- | TRBJ1-6 | - | TRBV5-1 | CASSLDTGSGSPLHF | TGCGCCAGCAGCCTGGATACAGGGTCAGGGTCACCCCTCCACTTT
TRBD1 | TRBJ1-2 | - | TRBV18 | CASSLGTGGYDNYGYTF | TGTGCCAGCTCCCTGGGGACAGGGGGCTATGACAACTATGGCTACACCTTC
TRBD1 | TRBJ2-1 | few | TRBV11-3 | CASSPGGSFFGQFF | TGTGCCAGCAGCCCAGGGGGAAGCTTTTTTGGGCAGTTCTTC
TRBD2 | TRBJ2-3 | once | TRBV3-1/TRBV3-2 | CASSPAPGLAGYTQYF | TGTGCCAGCAGCCCAGCCCCGGGACTAGCAGGGTATACGCAGTATTTT
TRBD1 | TRBJ2-5 | - | TRBV28 | CATGQETQETQYF | TGTGCCACCGGACAGGAGACCCAAGAGACCCAGTACTTC
- | TRBJ1-2 | - | TRBV28 | CASSLPSDSNYGYTF | TGTGCCAGCAGTTTACCTTCGGACAGTAACTATGGCTACACCTTC
- | TRBJ2-2 | - | TRBV6-5 | CASSYSWAPNTGELFF | TGTGCCAGCAGTTACTCTTGGGCCCCCAACACCGGGGAGCTGTTTTTT
- | TRBJ1-2 | - | TRBV5-1 | CASSYTHDNRANYGYTF | TGCGCCAGCAGCTACACACATGATAACAGGGCTAACTATGGCTACACCTTC
- | TRBJ1-1 | - | TRBV7-9 | CASSRLYEAFF | TGTGCCAGCAGCCGTCTCTATGAAGCTTTCTTT
TRBD2 | TRBJ2-2 | - | TRBV27 | CASSLLVGLAGTGELFF | TGTGCCAGCAGTTTATTGGTAGGGCTAGCGGGGACCGGGGAGCTGTTTTTT
TRBD1 | TRBJ1-1 | - | TRBV7-2 | CASSPRQGAGSTEAFF | TGTGCCAGCAGCCCAAGACAGGGGGCGGGGAGCACTGAAGCTTTCTTT
- | TRBJ1-1 | - | TRBV7-2 | CASKEARGRPEAFF | TGTGCCAGCAAGGAAGCCCGAGGCCGACCCGAAGCTTTCTTT
- | TRBJ2-7 | - | TRBV5-1 | CASSFEQGSYEQYF | TGCGCCAGCAGCTTTGAACAGGGTTCCTACGAGCAGTACTTC
- | TRBJ1-2 | - | TRBV19 | CASSTRQARANYGYTF | TGTGCCAGTAGTACTCGACAGGCCCGCGCTAACTATGGCTACACCTTC
TRBD2 | TRBJ2-1 | - | TRBV24-1 | CATSDPLGGTSEFNEQFF | TGTGCCACCAGTGATCCGCTGGGTGGGACTAGCGAATTTAATGAGCAGTTCTTC
- | TRBJ2-1 | few | TRBV11-3 | CASSSQTYSYNEQFF | TGTGCCAGCAGCTCCCAGACTTACTCCTACAATGAGCAGTTCTTC
TRBD1 | TRBJ1-1 | - | TRBV19 | CASNFRDRGEAFF | TGTGCCAGTAACTTCCGGGACAGGGGTGAAGCTTTCTTT
TRBD2 | TRBJ2-1 | once | TRBV7-8 | CASSFSGGADEQFF | TGTGCCAGCAGCTTTAGCGGGGGGGCGGATGAGCAGTTCTTC
TRBD1 | TRBJ1-1 | - | TRBV19 | CASRRDRWAEAFF | TGTGCCAGTAGAAGGGACAGGTGGGCTGAAGCTTTCTTT